These 26 T cell receptor beta chains were all obtained from the same sample, sequenced in a study of CD8+CD57+ T cells in acquired aplastic anemia. Patients chosen for sequencing had shown CD8+CD57+ cell expansion by flow cytometry. TCR beta VDJ and CDR3 profiling used genomic DNA as template. Each CDR3 protein gets one entry after TCRdb re-called the reads with MiXCR. This sample has around 500,000 distinct CDR3 sequences, with 25% to 40% found just once. The specimen sequenced was sorted CD4+, CD8+, or CD8+CD57+ T cells (not recorded which) from PBMCs. The receptors were gathered from a human donor with aplastic anemia.

The J gene is TRBJ2-1, the V gene TRBV10-3; no clear D. This CDR3 region has 15 residues. Trimming removed 0 bases from V and 0 bases from J, with 6 bases in between. Looked up from germline, CDR1 is ENHRY and CDR2 is SYGVKD. The CDR3 here is CAISESTISYNEQFF. The CDR3 DNA reads TGTGCCATCAGTGAGTCTACGATCTCCTACAATGAGCAGTTCTTC.

Comments on this clonotype: A read error may explain this, as a much larger clone is one base away. Lacking the conserved final phenylalanine or tryptophan, this CDR3 likely reflects a read error. The chain links TRBV11-1 to TRBJ1-2; perhaps TRBD1 as D (6 bases). Germline V gives CDR1 SGHAT, CDR2 FQDESV (reference sequence). V was clipped by 2 bases and J by 4 bases, with 17 bases between them. This CDR3 spans 16 amino acids. Here the CDR3 DNA reads TGTGCCAGCAGCTTACCGCTGAAGGGGGGATCCTATGGCTACACCCTC. This sequence encodes CASSLPLKGGSYGYTL.

In this sample, this clonotype turned up a few times. The V gene is TRBV2, the J gene TRBJ2-7, with D uncertain. The V gene's germline CDR1 is SNHLY and CDR2 FYNNEI. Trimming shortened V by 9 bases and J by 2 bases, and 8 bases separated the two germline ends. The CDR3 spans 11 residues. The CDR3 DNA follows: TGTGCCAGTATGAAGCCCTACGAGCAGTACTTC. It yields the protein CASMKPYEQYF.

This clonotype showed up many times. This chain links TRBV19 with TRBJ1-1; D is ambiguous. Trimming took off 3 bases at V and 7 bases at J, with 6 bases between the two ends. The germline V gene has CDR1 LNHDA and CDR2 SQIVND (reference sequence). CDR3 length: 11 residues. For the CDR3, the DNA is TGTGCCAGTAGTATCGACTTTGAAGCTTTCTTT. This codes for CASSIDFEAFF.

The chain links TRBV24-1 to TRBJ1-5, with a tentative D call TRBD1 (5 bases). Germline V gene lookup returns CDR1 KGHDR and CDR2 SFDVKD. Trimming removed 11 bases from V and 0 bases from J, with 22 bases in between. The CDR3 runs to 17 residues. The CDR3 loop reads CASSQGYRSNSNQPQHF. CDR3 in DNA: TGTGCCAGCAGCCAAGGCTACAGGTCTAATAGCAATCAGCCCCAGCATTTT.

The J gene is TRBJ2-7, the V gene TRBV19; 8 bases fit TRBD1. CDR3 length equals 16 residues. With V trimmed by 9 bases and J by 3 bases, 16 bases remained unmatched. CDR1 and CDR2 from the germline V gene are LNHDA and SQIVND (reference sequence). CDR3 sequence: CASSSERQGKDYEQYF. The CDR3 coding sequence is TGTGCCAGCAGTTCCGAAAGACAGGGGAAAGACTACGAGCAGTACTTC.

V and J are TRBV9 and TRBJ1-2; perhaps TRBD1 as D (6 bases). Trimming stripped 0 bases from V and 12 bases from J, with 15 bases between. The CDR3 sequence is 13 residues long. Per the germline V gene, CDR1 is SGDLS and CDR2 is YYNGEE. CDR3 amino acids: CASSVEGVARNTF. CDR3 coding DNA: TGTGCCAGCAGCGTAGAGGGGGTGGCAAGGAACACCTTC. Using reference TRBV9 and TRBJ1-2 for the parts outside the CDR3, the full variable domain is DSGVTQTPKHLITATGQRVTLRCSPRSGDLSVYWYQQSLDQGLQFLIQYYNGEERAKGNILERFSAQQFPDLHSELNLSSLELGDSALYFCASSVEGVARNTFGSGTRLTVV.

About this clonotype itself: Just one base apart from a much larger clone, this may be a read error. V is TRBV5-1 and J is TRBJ2-7; possible D gene TRBD2, 5 bases. CDR1 is SGHRS and CDR2 is YFSETQ in the germline V gene. The CDR3 is 13 residues long. V shed 3 bases and J shed 3 bases, with 10 bases lying between them. The chain's CDR3 is CASSSDGVYEQYF. The CDR3 bases are TGCGCCAGCAGCTCGGACGGGGTCTACGAGCAGTACTTC.

This clonotype occurred a few times. This chain uses TRBV6-1 with TRBJ2-7, with 8 bases fitting TRBD2. CDR3 length: 14 residues. V trimming: 6 bases; J trimming: 0 bases; junction bases outside the gene matches: 4. CDR1 and CDR2 from the germline V gene are MNHNS and SASEGT. The CDR3 DNA is TGTGCCAGCAGGATTGGACTAGCCTCCTACGAGCAGTACTTC. This sequence encodes CASRIGLASYEQYF.

J is TRBJ2-1 and V is TRBV20-1; 8 nucleotides agree with TRBD1. J lost 5 bases, V lost 7 bases, and 4 bases had no gene match. The germline gives CDR1 DFQATT, CDR2 SNEGSKA (reference sequence). There are 12 residues in the CDR3. Here the CDR3 reads CSVSGGHNEQFF. Here the CDR3 DNA reads TGCAGTGTCTCAGGGGGCCACAATGAGCAGTTCTTC.

This clonotype has a count of ten or more. The genes are TRBV12-3 or TRBV12-4 and TRBJ1-2; no firm D call. The V end lost 3 bases, the J end lost 8 bases, and 10 bases lay between the germline ends. CDR3 length equals 12 residues. The CDR3 DNA reads as TGTGCCAGCAGTTTTAGTCTACAAGGCTACACCTTC. Amino acid sequence: CASSFSLQGYTF.

The sample holds many counts of this clonotype. V and J are TRBV4-3 and TRBJ1-2, with 9 bases that match TRBD1. V lost 1 base and J lost 1; bases outside the gene matches: 10. This CDR3 has 18 residues. Germline V gene data show CDR1 as LGHNA and CDR2 as YSLEER. CDR3 nucleotides: TGCGCCAGCAGCCAAGGCGTGGACAGGACAGGGGTTAACTATGGCTACACCTTC. It yields the protein CASSQGVDRTGVNYGYTF.

V gene TRBV12-3 or TRBV12-4 combines with J gene TRBJ1-1, with 8 bases matching TRBD1. V lost 6 bases, J lost 2 bases, and 5 bases stayed unmatched. CDR3 length: 14 amino acids. The CDR3 DNA follows: TGTGCCAGCAGAAAGGACAGGGTAAACACTGAAGCTTTCTTT. Its protein product is CASRKDRVNTEAFF.

This clonotype occurred a few times. The chain uses TRBV29-1 and TRBJ2-1; TRBD2 agrees at 14 bases. The CDR3 is 15 amino acids. J gave up 4 bases and V 6 bases, and 5 bases lay outside the gene matches. Germline CDR1 and CDR2: SQVTM and ANQGSEA. The CDR3 reads CSVGGTSGSYNEQFF. The CDR3 DNA reads TGCAGCGTGGGGGGGACTAGCGGGAGTTACAATGAGCAGTTCTTC.

V gene TRBV2 combines with J gene TRBJ1-1; no definite D call. This CDR3 region has 12 residues. V dropped 3 bases and J dropped 7 bases, with 9 bases sitting between them. Germline V lookup: CDR1 SNHLY, CDR2 FYNNEI. The CDR3 DNA sequence: TGTGCCAGCAGTGAGGGCGGTAATGAAGCTTTCTTT. Its protein product is CASSEGGNEAFF. Together with reference TRBV2 and TRBJ1-1, the CDR3 gives the full variable domain: EPEVTQTPSHQVTQMGQEVILRCVPISNHLYFYWYRQILGQKVEFLVSFYNNEISEKSEIFDDQFSVERPDGSNFTLKIRSTKLEDSAMYFCASSEGGNEAFFGQGTRLTVV.

This clonotype was counted only a few times. The CDR3 reads CASSLYDGELFF. In nucleotides, the CDR3 is TGTGCCAGCAGCTTGTATGATGGGGAGCTGTTTTTT. The V gene is TRBV7-2, the J gene TRBJ2-2; no definite D call. Germline values: CDR1 SGHTA, CDR2 FQGNSA. This CDR3 has 12 amino acids. The V end was cut by 3 bases, the J end by 8 bases, with 7 bases between. The variable domain in full, with the rest retrieved from reference TRBV7-2 and TRBJ2-2, is GAGVSQSPSNKVTEKGKDVELRCDPISGHTALYWYRQSLGQGLEFLIYFQGNSAPDKSGLPSDRFSAERTGGSVSTLTIQRTQQEDSAVYLCASSLYDGELFFGEGSRLTVL.

This clonotype has just a few counts. The gene calls are TRBV9 and TRBJ2-1; no reliable D call. Germline V gives CDR1 SGDLS, CDR2 YYNGEE. The CDR3 is made up of 16 amino acids. With 0 bases removed from V and 3 bases from J, the gap between germline ends came to 13 bases. The CDR3 protein is CASSVDPVNYYNEQFF. The CDR3 region has the DNA TGTGCCAGCAGCGTAGACCCGGTCAACTACTACAATGAGCAGTTCTTC.

This clonotype was seen only a few times. V gene TRBV29-1 combines with J gene TRBJ2-7, with 8 nucleotides matching TRBD1. In germline, CDR1 is SQVTM, CDR2 ANQGSEA. The CDR3 loop spans 12 amino acids. The ends lost 4 bases at V and 3 bases at J; junction bases unmatched: 2. The CDR3 DNA reads TGCAGCGTTGGGGACAGGTTCTACGAGCAGTACTTC. This sequence encodes CSVGDRFYEQYF.

The chain is built from TRBV5-1 and TRBJ1-2; 10 bases map to TRBD1. The CDR3 runs 15 residues. The ends lost 0 bases at V and 8 bases at J; junction bases unmatched: 7. The germline gives CDR1 SGHRS, CDR2 YFSETQ. Here the CDR3 DNA reads TGCGCCAGCAGCTTGGAAAGACAGGGGGCGCACGGCTACACCTTC. Amino acids: CASSLERQGAHGYTF.

This sequence joins TRBV6-1 and TRBJ2-3; 10 bases are shared with TRBD2. V was clipped by 5 bases and J by 5 bases; unmatched bases: 7. Germline-derived CDR1 and CDR2 are MNHNS and SASEGT. This CDR3 region has 15 residues. DNA for the CDR3: TGTGCCAGCAGTAATCTAGCGGGAGTGGGAGATACGCAGTATTTT. Its translation: CASSNLAGVGDTQYF.

V usage is TRBV5-4 and J usage is TRBJ2-6; no firm D call. Per the germline V gene, CDR1 is SGHNT and CDR2 is YYREEE (reference sequence). This CDR3 contains 17 residues. Trimming pared 0 bases from V and 0 bases from J, leaving 10 bases between. The CDR3 DNA sequence: TGTGCCAGCAGCTTGGCGACGTCGCTCTCTGGGGCCAACGTCCTGACTTTC. Protein product: CASSLATSLSGANVLTF. Combining the CDR3 with reference TRBV5-4 and TRBJ2-6 gives the whole variable domain ETGVTQSPTHLIKTRGQQVTLRCSSQSGHNTVSWYQQALGQGPQFIFQYYREEENGRGNFPPRFSGLQFPNYSSELNVNALELDDSALYLCASSLATSLSGANVLTFGAGSRLTVL.

This chain joins TRBV6-1 and TRBJ2-1; 10 bases agree with TRBD1. The CDR3 length is 14 residues. Per germline, CDR1 MNHNS and CDR2 SASEGT. The V segment lost 9 bases and the J segment 8 bases; nucleotides outside the gene matches: 10. The DNA for the CDR3 is TGTGCCAGTGTTAGGGACAGGGGCCTCGATGAGCAGTTCTTC. This gives the protein CASVRDRGLDEQFF.

This clonotype was counted between two and nine times. Given a much more abundant clone one base away, this may be a read error. This chain uses TRBV2 with TRBJ1-3; D unresolved. Germline CDR1 reads SNHLY; CDR2 reads FYNNEI. This CDR3 is 14 amino acids long. V dropped 8 bases and J dropped 1 base, with 12 bases sitting between them. The CDR3, as DNA: TGTGCCAGCGCGCTCCGGGAGTCTGGAAACACCATATATTTT. Its protein is CASALRESGNTIYF.

This clonotype has more than one count but fewer than ten. V is TRBV24-1 and J is TRBJ1-2; TRBD1 is a possible D gene (5 bases). Germline values: CDR1 KGHDR, CDR2 SFDVKD. The CDR3 length is 12 residues. Trimming shortened V by 6 bases and J by 5 bases, and 9 bases separated the two germline ends. The CDR3 is CATSTGGYGYTF. CDR3 in DNA: TGTGCCACCAGTACCGGGGGATATGGCTACACCTTC.

There are many counts of this clonotype. This chain links TRBV24-1 with TRBJ2-6; D might be TRBD2 (7 bases). The CDR3 runs to 15 residues. The V end lost 10 bases, the J end lost 2 bases, and 14 bases lay between the germline ends. From germline, CDR1 is KGHDR and CDR2 SFDVKD. CDR3 nucleotides: TGTGCCACGTCCCTAGGGGGGGCTGGGGCCAACGTCCTGACTTTC. Residues: CATSLGGAGANVLTF.

The sample holds a few counts of this clonotype. J is TRBJ2-5 and V is TRBV11-2; weak D call: TRBD2 (7 bases). This CDR3 spans 16 amino acids. Germline loops: CDR1 SGHAT, CDR2 FQNNGV. V was pared by 4 bases and J by 1 base, with 16 bases between. The CDR3 DNA follows: TGTGCCAGCAGCTCGTGGACTAGGGGGGCCCAAGAGACCCAGTACTTC. Its translation: CASSSWTRGAQETQYF.